This T cell receptor beta chain emerged from a study of CD8 T cells in Susac syndrome. Sequencing of TCR beta was undertaken in CD8+ and CD4+ T cells derived from blood. CDR3 length equals 16 residues. The V gene's germline CDR1 is SGDLS and CDR2 YYNGEE. Unmatched junction bases numbered 3, after V lost 0 bases and J lost 1 base. Reverse transcription used roughly 0.45 to 1 ug RNA and random hexamers. Amplification of TCR beta CDR3 across 54 Vbeta and 13 Jbeta was performed with immunoSEQ multiplex PCR. TCRdb re-derived calls from the immunoSEQ multiplex PCR reads in MiXCR, one entry per CDR3 protein. The table shows roughly 80,000 distinct CDR3 sequences, with approximately 94% occurring only once. General study findings and limits: The total CD8+ repertoires contained some 15 Susac-specific public clones, and the CD8+ TEMRA repertoires contained five or six. The study found that Susac CD8+ clonal expansion peaked in TEMRA cells and active patients.

Points on this clonotype: The target antigen is unknown.

The receptor was derived from a human donor with Susac syndrome. The sequenced material came from CD8+ T cells from PBMCs. The genes are TRBV9 and TRBJ1-1, with TRBD1 identical over 10 bases. DNA for the CDR3: TGTGCCAGCAGCGTAGAGGGACAGGGGCGGAACACTGAAGCTTTCTTT. It specifies CASSVEGQGRNTEAFF.